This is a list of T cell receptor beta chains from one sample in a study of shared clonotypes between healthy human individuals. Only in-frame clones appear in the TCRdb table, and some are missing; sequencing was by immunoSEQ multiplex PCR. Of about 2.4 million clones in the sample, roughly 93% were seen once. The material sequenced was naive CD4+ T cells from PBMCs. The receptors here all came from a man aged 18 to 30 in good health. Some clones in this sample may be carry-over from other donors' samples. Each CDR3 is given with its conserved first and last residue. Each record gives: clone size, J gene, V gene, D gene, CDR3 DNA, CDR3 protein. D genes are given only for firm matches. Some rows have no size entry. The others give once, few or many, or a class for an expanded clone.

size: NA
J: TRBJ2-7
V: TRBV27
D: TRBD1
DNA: TGTGCCAGCAGTCAGCTTTCCGGGACAGGGGGAGGCGAGCAGTACTTC
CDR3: CASSQLSGTGGGEQYF

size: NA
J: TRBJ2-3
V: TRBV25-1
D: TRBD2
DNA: TGTGCCAGCAGTGGCCGACCGGGACTAGCGGGAGTCACAGATACGCAGTATTTT
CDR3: CASSGRPGLAGVTDTQYF

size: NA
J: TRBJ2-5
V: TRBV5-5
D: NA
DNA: TGTGCCAGCAGCCTGGATGGCGGACGGCCGCAAGAGACCCAGTACTTC
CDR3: CASSLDGGRPQETQYF

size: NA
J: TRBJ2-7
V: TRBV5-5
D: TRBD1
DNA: TGTGCCAGCGGGGTTGGGACAGGGTCCTACGAGCAGTACTTC
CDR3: CASGVGTGSYEQYF

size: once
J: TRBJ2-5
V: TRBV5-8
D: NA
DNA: TGTGCCAGCAGCTTGCCGAGGTTGGAGACCCAGTACTTC
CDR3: CASSLPRLETQYF

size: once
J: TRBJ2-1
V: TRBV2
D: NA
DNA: TGTGCCAGCACTACATCGTCGGGCATAGGCGGTGAGCAGTTCTTC
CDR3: CASTTSSGIGGEQFF

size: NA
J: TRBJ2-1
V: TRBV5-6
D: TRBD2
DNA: TGTGCCAGCAGCTCCCCGCGGCTAGCGGGCAATGAGCAGTTCTTC
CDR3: CASSSPRLAGNEQFF

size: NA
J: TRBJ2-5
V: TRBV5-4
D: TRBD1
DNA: TGTGCCAGCAGCACCACGACAGGGGAAGAGACCCAGTACTTC
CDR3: CASSTTTGEETQYF

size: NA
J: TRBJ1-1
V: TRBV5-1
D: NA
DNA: TGCGCCAGCAGCTTGGCGGGAGGAGGGAACACTGAAGCTTTCTTT
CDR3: CASSLAGGGNTEAFF

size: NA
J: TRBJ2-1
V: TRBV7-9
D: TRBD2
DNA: TGTGCCAGCAGCGAGTCTAGCGGGAGTAGGAGCTCCTACAATGAGCAGTTCTTC
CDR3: CASSESSGSRSSYNEQFF

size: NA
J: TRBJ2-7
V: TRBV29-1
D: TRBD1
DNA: TGCAGCGTGGCGACAGGGGGCTCCTACGAGCAGTACTTC
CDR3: CSVATGGSYEQYF

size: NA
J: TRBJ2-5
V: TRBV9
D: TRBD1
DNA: TGTGCCAGCAGCGCCCGACAGGGAATAACGGAGACCCAGTACTTC
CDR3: CASSARQGITETQYF

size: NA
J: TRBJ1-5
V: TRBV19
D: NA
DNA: TGTGCCAGTAGTATAAGGGTACAGGGCCCCAGGGCCCAGCATTTT
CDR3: CASSIRVQGPRAQHF

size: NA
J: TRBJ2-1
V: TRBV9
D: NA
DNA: TGTGCCAGCAGCGTAGATCTTAGAGGCAATGAGCAGTTCTTC
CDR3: CASSVDLRGNEQFF

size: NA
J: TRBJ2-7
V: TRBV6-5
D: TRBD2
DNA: TGTGCCAGCAGGGACGCGGGGGGGACCTACGAGCAGTACTTC
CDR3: CASRDAGGTYEQYF

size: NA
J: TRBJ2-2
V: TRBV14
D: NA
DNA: TGTGCCAGCAGCCCGACAGGGAGGACCGGGGAGCTGTTTTTT
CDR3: CASSPTGRTGELFF

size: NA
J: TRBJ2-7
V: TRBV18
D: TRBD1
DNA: TGTGCCAGCTCACAAGGGACAGCCAGGGCCTACGAGCAGTACTTC
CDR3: CASSQGTARAYEQYF

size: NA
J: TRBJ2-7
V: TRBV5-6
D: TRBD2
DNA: TGTGCCAGCAGCCTAGGACTAGCGGGATCCTACGAGCAGTACTTC
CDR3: CASSLGLAGSYEQYF

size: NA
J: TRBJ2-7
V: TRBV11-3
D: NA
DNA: TGTGCCAGCAGCACAGAAGGGCAGGGCGAGCAGTACTTC
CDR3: CASSTEGQGEQYF

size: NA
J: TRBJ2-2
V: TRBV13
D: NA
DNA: TGTGCCAGCAGCTCTATGTCGAGCATTGGCACCGGGGAGCTGTTTTTT
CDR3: CASSSMSSIGTGELFF

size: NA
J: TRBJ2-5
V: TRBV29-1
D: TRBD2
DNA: TGCAGCGTCCTACTAGCGACAGAGACCCAGTACTTC
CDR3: CSVLLATETQYF

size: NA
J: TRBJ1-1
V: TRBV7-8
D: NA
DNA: TGTGCCAGCAGCTTAGCGGTCGGGTGGAACACTGAAGCTTTCTTT
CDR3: CASSLAVGWNTEAFF

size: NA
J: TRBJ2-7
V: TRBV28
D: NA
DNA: TGTGCCAGCAGAAGACAGAGTAGCTCCTACGAGCAGTACTTC
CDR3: CASRRQSSSYEQYF

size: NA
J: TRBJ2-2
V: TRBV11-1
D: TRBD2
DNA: TGTGCCAGCAGTCCAGGTCGGGAGGGGTTCACCGGGGAGCTGTTTTTT
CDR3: CASSPGREGFTGELFF

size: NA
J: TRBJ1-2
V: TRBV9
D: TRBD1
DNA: TGTGCCAGCAGCCGACTGACAGGGGTGGGCTACACCTTC
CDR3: CASSRLTGVGYTF

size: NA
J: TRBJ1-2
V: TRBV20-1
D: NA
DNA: TGCAGTGCTAGACATAACTATGGCTACACCTTC
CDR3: CSARHNYGYTF

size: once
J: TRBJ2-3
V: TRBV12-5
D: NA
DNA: TGTGCTAGTGGTTTGGACACGGATACGCAGTATTTT
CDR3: CASGLDTDTQYF

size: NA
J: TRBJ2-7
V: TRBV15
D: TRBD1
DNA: TGTGCCACCAGCAGATCAGGGACAGGGCGTTTAGTGCAGTACTTC
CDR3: CATSRSGTGRLVQYF

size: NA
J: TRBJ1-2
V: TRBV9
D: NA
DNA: TGTGCCAGCAGCGAGCAACCGAACTGGTATGGCTACACCTTC
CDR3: CASSEQPNWYGYTF

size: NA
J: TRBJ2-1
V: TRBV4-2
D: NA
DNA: TGTGCCAGCAGCCCCCGGTGGGGCAGGGTCCCTAGCAGGCCCCCTACAGGTGAGCAGTTCTTC
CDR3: CASSPRWGRVPSRPPTGEQFF

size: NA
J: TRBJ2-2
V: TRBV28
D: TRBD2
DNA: TGTGCCACCCCGGGACTAGCGGGGGCGAACACCGGGGAGCTGTTTTTT
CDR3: CATPGLAGANTGELFF

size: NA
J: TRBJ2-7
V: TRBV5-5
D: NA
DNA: TGTGCCAGCAGCTTGGGGGGCTTACCTACCTACGAGCAGTACTTC
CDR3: CASSLGGLPTYEQYF

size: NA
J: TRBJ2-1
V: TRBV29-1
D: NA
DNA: TGCAGCGTGGCTGATCTCGCTGCCTACAATGAGCAGTTCTTC
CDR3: CSVADLAAYNEQFF

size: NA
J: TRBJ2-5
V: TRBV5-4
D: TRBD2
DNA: TGTGCCAGCAGCTCAGGAGGGCTAGCGGGATCGACACAAGAGACCCAGTACTTC
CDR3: CASSSGGLAGSTQETQYF

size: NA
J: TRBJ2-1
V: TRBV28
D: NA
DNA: TGTGCCAGTCGAGACAGCACCTACAATGAGCAGTTCTTC
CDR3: CASRDSTYNEQFF

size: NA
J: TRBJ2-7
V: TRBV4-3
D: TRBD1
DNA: TGCGCCAGCAGCCAACACCCAGGGGACAGGGTCTACGAGCAGTACTTC
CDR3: CASSQHPGDRVYEQYF

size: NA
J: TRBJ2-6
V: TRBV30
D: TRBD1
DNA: TGTGCCTGGAGTCGGACAGGGAATTTCCCCTCTGGGGCCAACGTCCTGACTTTC
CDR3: CAWSRTGNFPSGANVLTF

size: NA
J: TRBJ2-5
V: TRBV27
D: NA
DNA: TGTGCCAGCACCCGTAATCAGGGGACGTACCAAGAGACCCAGTACTTC
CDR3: CASTRNQGTYQETQYF

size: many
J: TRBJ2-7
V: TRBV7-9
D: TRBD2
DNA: TGTGCCAGCAGCCCCCCTTCTCTACTAGCGCACGCCGGAGAGCAGTACTTC
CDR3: CASSPPSLLAHAGEQYF

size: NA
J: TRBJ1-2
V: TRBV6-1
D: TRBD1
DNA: TGTGCCAGCAGAATCCCGGGACAGGGCTCAGGTGGCTACACCTTC
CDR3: CASRIPGQGSGGYTF

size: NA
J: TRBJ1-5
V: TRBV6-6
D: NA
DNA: TGTGCCAGCAAGCGCAGACCCAATGTTCTGCCCCAGCATTTT
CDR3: CASKRRPNVLPQHF

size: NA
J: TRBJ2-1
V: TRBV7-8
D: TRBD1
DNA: TGTGCCAGCAGCCGGAAATACAGGGGGCCGGATCCACACAATGAGCAGTTCTTC
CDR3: CASSRKYRGPDPHNEQFF

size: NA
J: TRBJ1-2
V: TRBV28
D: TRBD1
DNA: TGTGCCAGCAGTTTAGGTCGTCAGGGGGCAGTCTATGGCTACACCTTC
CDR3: CASSLGRQGAVYGYTF

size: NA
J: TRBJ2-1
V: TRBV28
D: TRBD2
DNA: TGTGCCAGCTCTAGCGGGAGGGCCTACAATGAGCAGTTCTTC
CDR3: CASSSGRAYNEQFF

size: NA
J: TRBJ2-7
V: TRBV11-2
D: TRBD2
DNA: TGTGCCAGCAGCCTCAGACTTCTAGCGGGCTACGAGCAGTACTTC
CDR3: CASSLRLLAGYEQYF

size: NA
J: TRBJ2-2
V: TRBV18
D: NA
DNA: TGTGCCAGCTCACCGAACATGCAGGGCCACGGGGAGCTGTTTTTT
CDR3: CASSPNMQGHGELFF

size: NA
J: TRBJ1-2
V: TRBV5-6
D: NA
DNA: TGTGCCAGCAGCTTGGGGTTGGGACTGAACTATGGCTACACCTTC
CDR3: CASSLGLGLNYGYTF

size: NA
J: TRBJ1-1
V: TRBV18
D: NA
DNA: TGTGCCAGCTCACCAGGGGTTGACACTGAAGCTTTCTTT
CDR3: CASSPGVDTEAFF

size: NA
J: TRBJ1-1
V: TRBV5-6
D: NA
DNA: TGTGCCAGCAGCCCTGGTATCTCCGAAAGGAGGAACACTGAAGCTTTCTTT
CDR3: CASSPGISERRNTEAFF

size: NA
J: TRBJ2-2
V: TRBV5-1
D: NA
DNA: TGCGCCAGCAGCTTCAGTCTAGCCACGAACACCGGGGAGCTGTTTTTT
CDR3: CASSFSLATNTGELFF

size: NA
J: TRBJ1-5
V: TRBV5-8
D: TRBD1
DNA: TGTGCCAGCAGCGTTTGGACAGGGGGCAATCAGCCCCAGCATTTT
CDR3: CASSVWTGGNQPQHF

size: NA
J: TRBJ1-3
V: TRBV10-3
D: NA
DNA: TGTGCCATCAGTGATGGTCGGGCCTCTGGAAACACCATATATTTT
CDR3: CAISDGRASGNTIYF

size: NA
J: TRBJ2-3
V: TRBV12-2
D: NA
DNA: TGTGCAAGTCGCTCCTTTAGGGGGCGAAATACAGATACGCAGTATTTT
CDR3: CASRSFRGRNTDTQYF

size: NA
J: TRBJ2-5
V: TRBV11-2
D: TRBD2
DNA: TGTGCCAGCAGCTTAGGGGCAGGGACTAGCGGGAGGGAGACCCAGTACTTC
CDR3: CASSLGAGTSGRETQYF

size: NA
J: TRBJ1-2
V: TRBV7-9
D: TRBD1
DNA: TGTGCCAGCAGCTTAGCGGGACAGGCCCGGGGCTACACCTTC
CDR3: CASSLAGQARGYTF